This T cell receptor beta chain is drawn from a study of blood T cell repertoires in COVID-19. Across the whole study: Sample material is recorded as cDNA or gDNA derived from T cells, B-cell-depleted T cells, or PBMCs.

Method: immunoSEQ multiplex PCR; TCRdb's copy keeps in-frame clones and lacks some. The data show 200,000 to 300,000 clones, approximately 86% seen once. This CDR3 is 14 amino acids long. This chain joins TRBV21-1 and TRBJ2-7; the table's D call, TRBD1, has no DNA check behind it. TRBV21-1 is recorded as a pseudogene. Sequenced input: peripheral blood. The sequence came from a woman aged 55-70 years with COVID-19, enrolled during active disease. CDR3 protein: CASSYRSPSYEQYF. Here the CDR3 DNA reads TGTGCCAGCAGTTACAGGTCGCCCTCTTACGAGCAGTACTTC.